This T cell receptor beta chain is from a study of blood T cells in healthy people across ages. This clonotype was seen more than once but under ten times. For the second PCR, which ran for 7 to 11 cycles, a sample-barcoded 5' primer and a J-beta primer mix were used. TCRdb reprocessed the 5' RACE reads via MiXCR and lists one record per CDR3 protein. The sample has hundreds of thousands of distinct CDR3 sequences, around 24% seen once. The sample also formed part of further work on T cells of mothers and their children. That report adds: In this cohort, donors were three healthy Caucasian mothers plus their six children. Thymic selection molds TCR recombination output in a comparable way in related and unrelated pairs.

The sequence was obtained from a boy aged 5-17 years in good health. Sequencing was carried out using blood.

In nucleotides, the CDR3 is TGCAGTGCTAGCACAGGGGGCGCCCCTAATGAGGGGTCACCCCTCCACTTT. Translating gives CSASTGGAPNEGSPLHF. The V call is TRBV20-1, the J call TRBJ1-6; 9 bases line up with TRBD1. Losses at the gene ends were 3 bases for V and 10 bases for J; bases not matched to a gene: 16. Germline-derived CDR1 and CDR2 are DFQATT and SNEGSKA (reference sequence). The CDR3 is made up of 17 amino acids.